The source of this TCR beta chain is a study of glioma-infiltrating T cells (dated by TCRdb to between 2015 and 2016). With respect to the entire study: The study sequenced TCR alpha- and beta-chain repertoires from glioma tissue, from non-neoplastic brain tissue and from matched peripheral blood mononuclear cells. To gauge divergence between tissue and blood T-cell populations, every tissue-infiltrating repertoire was compared against the peripheral blood repertoire from the same patient. The paired cohort was made up of three low-grade glioma patients, seven to nine primary glioblastoma patients and three non-glioma patients who contributed non-neoplastic brain tissue. Beyond this particular receptor, the publication reports: In non-neoplastic patients, VJ-independent divergence between tissue and blood fell below expectation, whereas in all gliomas, and especially in low-grade gliomas, the divergence rose above expectation. The group comparisons were based on small numbers of patients: three non-neoplastic, three low-grade glioma and about eight glioblastoma patients. Only a very small number of CDR3 sequences turned up in both tissue and blood, a result put down to high CDR3 diversity combined with limited sampling.

V is cut by 1 base and J by 2 bases, and the space between the germline ends is 8 bases. Taken from cysteine to phenylalanine, the CDR3 has 13 residues. Only CDR3 DNA is held: 39 bases, read in frame from base 1. CDR1 and CDR2 are drawn from the germline V gene: SQVTM, ANQGSEA. As to this clonotype: No antigen is known for it. Base qualities are missing; no much larger clone stands one base away.

TCR alpha and beta CDR3 regions were amplified with the iRepertoire nested amplicon-rescue multiplex PCR (arm-PCR) platform from RNA. The input for one-step reverse transcription and amplification was about 90-400 ng of tissue mRNA or PBMC total RNA. After bead purification, a secondary multiplex PCR added Illumina adapters, and libraries were gel-purified between 200 and 400 bp. The libraries contained internal 6-nucleotide barcodes that were used for demultiplexing. The libraries were sequenced on an Illumina MiSeq using 2x220 or 2x250 nucleotide paired-end reads. On the authors' methods: Paired reads were merged using FLASH 1.2.11 and aligned with BWA-MEM to the GRCh37 human genome, and TRA and TRB reads were then extracted. For V and J assignment, an IMGT-derived reference of cassette sequences and CDR3 motifs that included pseudogenes was used. Three-frame translation of reads was performed, and productive CDR3s were defined as those with a C...FGXG motif and no stop codons. Clonotypes were defined as unique combinations of V-J cassette pair and CDR3 amino acid sequence. Reads were filtered by Hamming distance, thresholded by each sample's sequence error rate in mapped regions. The raw public reads went through TCRdb reprocessing: fastp at Q25, MiXCR clone calling, in-frame beta chains kept. Identical CDR3 proteins give one entry, which carries the most common genes and DNA. TCRdb, rather than the study authors, made the V and J calls. Within this sample are 100,000 to 150,000 distinct CDR3 sequences, with 20% to 25% of them counted one time only. The ten most abundant clones make up 27% of the sample.

This receptor was taken from a human donor with low-grade glioma or glioblastoma, undergoing nonglioma brain surgery, or in good health (not recorded which). Specimen: glioma tissue, nonneoplastic brain tissue, or PBMCs (not recorded which). This chain joins TRBV29-1 to TRBJ1-2; the D gene lacks a confident call. The nucleotide sequence is TGCAGCGTTGAAGTTCGGGAGAACTATGGCTACACCTTC. Its amino acids are CSVEVRENYGYTF.